This TCR beta chain comes out of a study of beta chain features in type 1 diabetes. All of the isolated RNA was reverse transcribed, so expressed TCRB transcripts were sequenced. The table came from immunoSEQ multiplex PCR; TCRdb's copy has only in-frame clones and leaves some out. The repertoire holds hundreds of thousands of clones, with around an eighth as singletons. The V gene lost 0 bases and the J gene lost 5 bases, with 11 bases spanning the gap. Germline V lookup: CDR1 LGHNA, CDR2 YSLEER. The CDR3 runs to 15 residues. This TCR derives from a young man in good health. The sequenced sample consisted of naive CD4+ T cells from blood. The rearrangement links TRBV4-3 to TRBJ1-5, with a possible D match to TRBD1 (5 bases). DNA for the CDR3: TGCGCCAGCAGCCAAGATAGGCAGGGCTATCAGCCCCAGCATTTT. Its protein is CASSQDRQGYQPQHF.